These 23 T cell receptor beta chains were all obtained from the same sample, sequenced in a study of PD-L1 blockade in urothelial cancer. Time point given: pretreatment peripheral blood. The protocol was immunoSEQ multiplex PCR, while the TCRdb copy is restricted to in-frame clones and leaves out a portion. The sample comprises 60,000 to 70,000 clones, approximately 75% of which are singletons, and around 1.7% rests with the top ten. The sequences come from PBMCs, collected around atezolizumab (anti-PD-L1) treatment. These receptors were obtained from a man between 65 and 85 years old with urothelial cancer.

The J gene is TRBJ1-2, the V gene TRBV10-1; TRBD1 matches at 7 bases. V dropped 3 bases and J dropped 4; count of bases not matched to a gene: 8. The CDR3 has 15 amino acids. Germline loops: CDR1 WNHNN, CDR2 SYGVQD (reference sequence). CDR3 sequence (DNA): TGCGCCAGCAGTGAATCGCGGGACAGCCCCTATGGCTACACCTTC. It yields the protein CASSESRDSPYGYTF.

The chain links TRBV5-1 to TRBJ2-7, with 13 bases aligning to TRBD2. Looked up from germline, CDR1 is SGHRS and CDR2 is YFSETQ. This CDR3 comprises 15 residues. Germline trimming cut 4 bases from V and 3 bases from J; bases unmatched to any gene: 4. The CDR3 DNA reads TGCGCCAGCAGCCCTTGGACTAGCGGGAGCTACGAGCAGTACTTC. It codes for CASSPWTSGSYEQYF.

This chain uses TRBV7-9 with TRBJ2-7, with D perhaps matching TRBD2 (6 bases). V lost 4 bases to trimming and J lost 0 bases, with 16 bases between them. Germline CDR1 and CDR2: SEHNR and FQNEAQ (reference sequence). The CDR3 length is 16 residues. The CDR3, as DNA: TGTGCCAGCAGCTGGCCCCCGGGACTGGGCTCCTACGAGCAGTACTTC. It translates to CASSWPPGLGSYEQYF. The whole variable domain, remainder taken from reference TRBV7-9 and TRBJ2-7, is DTGVSQNPRHKITKRGQNVTFRCDPISEHNRLYWYRQTLGQGPEFLTYFQNEAQLEKSRLLSDRFSAERPKGSFSTLEIQRTEQGDSAMYLCASSWPPGLGSYEQYFGPGTRLTVT.

The CDR3 nucleotides are TGTGCCAGCAAGGAGGATAGCAATCAGCCCCAGCATTTT. Translating gives CASKEDSNQPQHF. This chain connects TRBV2 to TRBJ1-5, with no clear D. This CDR3 has 13 residues. Germline V gene data show CDR1 as SNHLY and CDR2 as FYNNEI. V lost 7 bases, J lost 0 bases, and 7 bases lay in between.

The chain uses TRBV5-1 and TRBJ1-1; no clear D. The ends were cut back, 0 bases at V and 4 bases at J, with 7 bases in the middle. CDR3 size: 13 residues. Germline lookup yields CDR1 SGHRS and CDR2 YFSETQ. For the CDR3, the DNA is TGCGCCAGCAGCTTGGACGGGAGCACTGAAGCTTTCTTT. Protein product: CASSLDGSTEAFF. Looking up the rest from reference TRBV5-1 and TRBJ1-1 gives the full variable domain: KAGVTQTPRYLIKTRGQQVTLSCSPISGHRSVSWYQQTPGQGLQFLFEYFSETQRNKGNFPGRFSGRQFSNSRSEMNVSTLELGDSALYLCASSLDGSTEAFFGQGTRLTVV.

This chain links TRBV20-1 with TRBJ2-7; no firm D call. There are 10 residues in the CDR3. Trimming shortened V by 5 bases and J by 8 bases, and 10 bases separated the two germline ends. CDR1 is DFQATT and CDR2 is SNEGSKA in the germline V gene (reference sequence). The DNA for the CDR3 is TGCAGTGCTTCCGTAGATAAGCAGTACTTC. This gives the protein CSASVDKQYF.

This chain connects TRBV7-9 to TRBJ2-7; D possibly corresponds to TRBD1 (7 bases). From germline, CDR1 is SEHNR and CDR2 FQNEAQ (reference sequence). The ends were cut back, 0 bases at V and 5 bases at J, with 17 bases in the middle. The CDR3 covers 16 residues. CDR3 sequence reads: CASSLAGGRGVNEQYF. The DNA of the CDR3 is TGTGCCAGCAGCTTAGCGGGGGGCAGGGGGGTGAACGAGCAGTACTTC.

This chain uses TRBV12-5 with TRBJ2-1, with D tentatively TRBD2 (7 bases). CDR1 LGHNT and CDR2 FRNRAP come from the germline V gene. Trimming stripped 3 bases from V and 8 bases from J, with 17 bases between. CDR3 length: 15 amino acids. Written as DNA, the CDR3 is TGTGCTAGTGGTTTTTCTCGAGGCGGGGGCGATGAGCAGTTCTTC. This sequence encodes CASGFSRGGGDEQFF.

CDR3 sequence (DNA): TGTGCCAGCAGCTTAGGACTCCTGGGCACCGGGGAGCTGTTTTTT. This codes for CASSLGLLGTGELFF. The chain has TRBV7-9 and TRBJ2-2; D gene uncertain. CDR1 is SEHNR and CDR2 is FQNEAQ in the germline V gene (reference sequence). The CDR3 totals 15 residues. The V and J ends lost 1 base and 4 bases respectively, with 10 bases between them.

The J gene is TRBJ2-2, the V gene TRBV27; D remains ambiguous. This CDR3 contains 16 residues. The V gene lost 0 bases and the J gene lost 0 bases, with 8 bases spanning the gap. Per the germline V gene, CDR1 is MNHEY and CDR2 is SMNVEV (reference sequence). Written as DNA, the CDR3 is TGTGCCAGCAGTTTATCGGCAGGATCGAACACCGGGGAGCTGTTTTTT. Amino acids: CASSLSAGSNTGELFF.

This chain uses TRBV7-8 with TRBJ1-1; no definite D call. V gave up 2 bases and J gave up 2 bases, with 6 bases separating them. The CDR3 is 13 amino acids. Per germline, CDR1 SGHVS and CDR2 FQNEAQ. CDR3 coding DNA: TGTGCCAGCAGCTTAATTAGAAACACTGAAGCTTTCTTT. This gives the protein CASSLIRNTEAFF. The whole variable domain, remainder taken from reference TRBV7-8 and TRBJ1-1, is GAGVSQSPRYKVAKRGQDVALRCDPISGHVSLFWYQQALGQGPEFLTYFQNEAQLDKSGLPSDRFFAERPEGSVSTLKIQRTQQEDSAVYLCASSLIRNTEAFFGQGTRLTVV.

V usage is TRBV11-2 and J usage is TRBJ2-2, with 10 bases aligning to TRBD2. V lost 5 bases to trimming and J lost 3 bases; unmatched junction nucleotides: 6. Germline V lookup: CDR1 SGHAT, CDR2 FQNNGV. This CDR3 has 16 residues. CDR3 in amino acids: CASSEGLAEYTGELFF. CDR3 in DNA: TGTGCCAGCAGCGAAGGACTAGCGGAGTACACCGGGGAGCTGTTTTTT.

V gene TRBV7-8 combines with J gene TRBJ1-2; the D is unclear. CDR1 SGHVS and CDR2 FQNEAQ come from the germline V gene. The CDR3 has 14 residues. Trimming shortened V by 0 bases and J by 2 bases, and 7 bases separated the two germline ends. CDR3 amino acids: CASSLARVNYGYTF. Written as DNA, the CDR3 is TGTGCCAGCAGCTTAGCGAGGGTGAACTATGGCTACACCTTC. The full variable domain, rest sourced from reference TRBV7-8 and TRBJ1-2, is GAGVSQSPRYKVAKRGQDVALRCDPISGHVSLFWYQQALGQGPEFLTYFQNEAQLDKSGLPSDRFFAERPEGSVSTLKIQRTQQEDSAVYLCASSLARVNYGYTFGSGTRLTVV.

The chain uses TRBV5-1 and TRBJ1-4; D possibly corresponds to TRBD1 (6 bases). Deletions cut 4 bases from V and 0 bases from J, with 10 bases between. Germline CDR1 reads SGHRS; CDR2 reads YFSETQ. The CDR3 loop spans 15 amino acids. The CDR3 loop is CASSLGQATNEKLFF. DNA of the CDR3: TGCGCCAGCAGCCTGGGACAAGCAACTAATGAAAAACTGTTTTTT.

The gene calls are TRBV4-2 and TRBJ2-1; 10 positions agree with TRBD2. The CDR3 loop spans 16 amino acids. Germline CDR1 reads LGHNA; CDR2 reads YNFKEQ. V shed 0 bases, J shed 2 bases, and the junction held 1 base outside the gene matches. The CDR3 region has the DNA TGTGCCAGCAGCCAAGATGGGACTAGCGCCTACAATGAGCAGTTCTTC. This encodes CASSQDGTSAYNEQFF.

The J gene is TRBJ2-3, the V gene TRBV10-3; a weak D match, TRBD1 (5 bases). This CDR3 has 13 amino acids. Germline V lookup: CDR1 ENHRY, CDR2 SYGVKD. The ends were cut back, 8 bases at V and 0 bases at J, with 9 bases in the middle. CDR3 bases: TGTGCCATCTCAGGGCAAAGCACAGATACGCAGTATTTT. Translation gives CAISGQSTDTQYF.

The V call is TRBV30, the J call TRBJ1-5; the D gene is possibly TRBD1 (6 bases). Germline CDR1 GTSNPN, CDR2 SVGIG (reference sequence). Trimming took off 3 bases at V and 4 bases at J, with 13 bases between the two ends. This CDR3 has 14 residues. The CDR3: CAWSPQGWNQPQHF. For the CDR3, the DNA is TGTGCCTGGAGCCCACAGGGATGGAATCAGCCCCAGCATTTT.

This clone was seen a single time. The chain employs TRBV19 and TRBJ2-1; 8 bases are a match to TRBD1. CDR1 is LNHDA, CDR2 SQIVND, per germline (reference sequence). The CDR3 totals 16 residues. J was trimmed by 7 bases and V by 7 bases; bases with no gene match: 15. CDR3 residues: CASNRVTGGRGNEQFF. CDR3 in DNA: TGTGCCAGTAACAGGGTCACAGGGGGGAGAGGAAATGAGCAGTTCTTC.

The V call is TRBV28, the J call TRBJ2-7, with D possibly TRBD2 on 6 matching bases. Trimming took 5 bases from V and 6 from J, leaving 17 bases between them. Germline-derived CDR1 and CDR2 are MDHEN and SYDVKM. CDR3 length equals 14 residues. CDR3 coding DNA: TGTGCCAGCAGTCTCCAAGGAGGGTGGGGCGAGCAGTACTTC. It codes for CASSLQGGWGEQYF.

In its sample, this clone was seen once. This sequence joins TRBV27 and TRBJ2-7; 12 bases match TRBD2. This CDR3 contains 16 residues. After removal of 5 bases from V and 0 bases from J, the junction contained 5 bases not matched to a gene. The germline V gene encodes CDR1 MNHEY and CDR2 SMNVEV (reference sequence). CDR3 coding DNA: TGTGCCAGCAGTAAACTAGCGGGAGGACGCTCCTACGAGCAGTACTTC. Amino acid sequence: CASSKLAGGRSYEQYF.

J is TRBJ1-1 and V is TRBV9; possible D gene TRBD1, 6 bases. The CDR3 spans 15 residues. From germline, CDR1 is SGDLS and CDR2 YYNGEE. Trimming took off 4 bases at V and 6 bases at J, with 19 bases between the two ends. CDR3 nucleotide sequence: TGTGCCAGCAGCTTAGACGGGACAACCGACGCTGAAGCTTTCTTT. The encoded protein is CASSLDGTTDAEAFF.

The chain carries TRBV7-2 and TRBJ2-1; 11 bases line up with TRBD1. Per germline, CDR1 SGHTA and CDR2 FQGNSA. This CDR3 contains 17 residues. Trimming at V came to 5 bases and at J to 0 bases, leaving 6 bases not matched to a gene. CDR3 sequence: CASSRTGGFSSYNEQFF. Written as DNA, the CDR3 is TGTGCCAGCAGCAGGACAGGGGGCTTCAGCTCCTACAATGAGCAGTTCTTC.

There are a few counts of this clone. The rearrangement joins TRBV10-1 to TRBJ1-5; 8 bases are a match to TRBD1. The CDR3 covers 15 residues. Germline V gene sequence: CDR1 WNHNN, CDR2 SYGVQD (reference sequence). V gave up 2 bases and J gave up 5 bases; unmatched junction bases: 5. The DNA of the CDR3 is TGCGCCAGCAGTGAGAGTAAACAGGGGGATCAGCCCCAGCATTTT. It specifies CASSESKQGDQPQHF.